This T cell receptor beta chain comes out of a study of OX40 agonist ivuxolimab in advanced cancers. Study summary: The group had a mean age of around 60 years, ranged from roughly 23 to 90, and was roughly 83% male.

This CDR3 spans 14 amino acids. CDR1 and CDR2 from the germline V gene are SGHVS and FNYEAQ. J gave up 5 bases and V 4 bases, and 2 bases lay outside the gene matches. General study points: There were, on average, more expanded clones in CD8+ T cells than in CD4+. At 0.1 to 3.0 mg/kg and by week 6, clonal expansion occurred in CD4+ and CD8+ blood T cells.

A note on this clone: Its target is unknown.

The data were produced by immunoSEQ multiplex PCR, yet TCRdb's version contains in-frame clones alone and is incomplete. The sample yields roughly 46,000 clones, around nine tenths seen once. The V call is TRBV7-6, the J call TRBJ1-3, with TRBD1 matching 10 bases. The sequenced sample was CD4+ or CD8+ T cells sorted from blood, obtained in a trial of the OX40 agonist ivuxolimab. The receptor was derived from an adult with an advanced solid tumor such as melanoma, head and neck, liver or kidney cancer. The CDR3 sequence is CASSSGQGRNTIYF. As DNA, the CDR3 is TGTGCCAGCAGCTCGGGACAGGGGAGAAACACCATATATTTT. Drawing the rest from reference TRBV7-6 and TRBJ1-3, the complete variable domain is GAGVSQSPRYKVTKRGQDVALRCDPISGHVSLYWYRQALGQGPEFLTYFNYEAQQDKSGLPNDRFSAERPEGSISTLTIQRTEQRDSAMYRCASSSGQGRNTIYFGEGSWLTVV.